These 30 T cell receptor beta chains came from one sample sequenced in a study of metastatic and nonmetastatic thyroid tumors. Via MiXCR, TCRdb re-called the PCR reads. The sample lists more than 20,000 clones, more than 20% occurring once. Every patient underwent thyroid surgery untreated. Sequenced material: tumor tissue. Every receptor here comes from a female donor with papillary thyroid cancer or a benign thyroid nodule (not recorded which). Some clones in this sample may be carry-over from other donors' samples.

Many counts were recorded for this clone. The genes are TRBV11-1 and TRBJ1-3; 8 positions agree with TRBD1. The CDR3 has 17 amino acids. The germline gives CDR1 SGHAT, CDR2 FQDESV (reference sequence). The V segment lost 5 bases and the J segment 2 bases; nucleotides outside the gene matches: 11. CDR3 bases: TGTGCCAGCAGCCTCCCCGGGACAGGTAGAACTGGAAACACCATATATTTT. This gives the protein CASSLPGTGRTGNTIYF. Together with reference TRBV11-1 and TRBJ1-3, the CDR3 gives the full variable domain: EAEVAQSPRYKITEKSQAVAFWCDPISGHATLYWYRQILGQGPELLVQFQDESVVDDSQLPKDRFSAERLKGVDSTLKIQPAELGDSAMYLCASSLPGTGRTGNTIYFGEGSWLTVV.

The sample holds many counts of this clone. This chain joins TRBV28 and TRBJ2-3, with 13 bases fitting TRBD2. The V and J ends lost 4 bases and 0 bases, in that order; junction bases with no gene match: 7. This CDR3 spans 18 amino acids. The germline CDR1 and CDR2 sequences are MDHEN and SYDVKM. CDR3 amino acids: CASSSWGLAGLSTDTQYF. DNA for the CDR3: TGTGCCAGCAGTTCCTGGGGACTAGCGGGACTTAGCACAGATACGCAGTATTTT.

The chain joins TRBV4-2 to TRBJ2-1, with D perhaps TRBD2 (6 bases). V was cut by 0 bases and J by 5 bases, with 23 bases left in between. Germline-derived CDR1 and CDR2 are LGHNA and YNFKEQ. This CDR3 region has 19 residues. CDR3 amino acids: CASSQDRWKIADTHNEQFF. CDR3 DNA: TGTGCCAGCAGCCAAGATAGGTGGAAAATAGCGGACACCCACAATGAGCAGTTCTTC.

In its sample, this clone was seen many times. CDR3 loop: CASSLTRGGGPGELFF. The CDR3 nucleotides read TGTGCCAGCAGCTTAACTAGGGGGGGAGGCCCAGGGGAGCTGTTTTTT. The chain is built from TRBV11-2 and TRBJ2-2, with D perhaps matching TRBD2 (7 bases). V lost 2 bases to trimming and J lost 8 bases, with 18 bases between them. Germline CDR1 and CDR2: SGHAT and FQNNGV. The CDR3 covers 16 residues. Complete variable domain (other parts from reference TRBV11-2 and TRBJ2-2): EAGVAQSPRYKIIEKRQSVAFWCNPISGHATLYWYQQILGQGPKLLIQFQNNGVVDDSQLPKDRFSAERLKGVDSTLKIQPAKLEDSAVYLCASSLTRGGGPGELFFGEGSRLTVL.

As for this clone: A read error is possible here, since a much larger clone lies one base away. V and J are TRBV30 and TRBJ2-1, with D uncertain. The CDR3 has 12 amino acids. The germline V gene encodes CDR1 GTSNPN and CDR2 SVGIG (reference sequence). For the CDR3, the DNA is TGTGCCTGGAGTGAGTGCGGCAATGAGCAGTCCTTC. Translating it yields CAWSECGNEQSF. The variable domain in full, completed from reference TRBV30 and TRBJ2-1, reads SQTIHQWPATLVQPVGSPLSLECTVEGTSNPNLYWYRQAAGRGLQLLFYSVGIGQISSEVPQNLSASRPQDRQFILSSKKLLLSDSGFYLCAWSECGNEQSFGPGTRLTVL.

The V and J genes are TRBV5-1 and TRBJ2-7; 7 bases are a match to TRBD2. The CDR3 consists of 15 residues. In germline, CDR1 is SGHRS, CDR2 YFSETQ. The V and J ends lost 3 bases and 4 bases, in that order; junction bases with no gene match: 10. The CDR3: CASSSEVGGLYEQYF. CDR3 nucleotide sequence: TGCGCCAGCAGCTCGGAGGTGGGAGGGCTGTACGAGCAGTACTTC.

As to this clone: The junction and the germline gene differ at one end; a read error may be behind it. The rearrangement links TRBV27 to TRBJ2-1; the match to TRBD2 covers 11 bases. The length of the CDR3 is 16 residues. Germline V CDR1 and CDR2: MNHEY, SMNVEV (reference sequence). The CDR3 region has the DNA TGTTCCAGCAGTTTATGTACTAGCGGGAGATACAATGAGCAGTTCTTC. Its protein is CSSSLCTSGRYNEQFF.

The chain combines TRBV6-4 with TRBJ2-7, with TRBD2 matching over 9 bases. The CDR3 spans 18 residues. The ends lost 6 bases at V and 3 bases at J; junction bases unmatched: 18. Looked up from germline, CDR1 is MRHNA and CDR2 is SNTAGT. This CDR3 reads CASRPKVAGVLAGYEQYF. The CDR3 DNA sequence: TGTGCCAGCAGACCTAAAGTGGCAGGGGTACTAGCGGGCTACGAGCAGTACTTC.

The J gene is TRBJ2-7, the V gene TRBV6-1; D unresolved. The V end was cut by 5 bases, the J end by 1 base, with 12 bases between. Germline CDR1 is MNHNS and CDR2 is SASEGT. There are 14 residues in the CDR3. The CDR3 region is CASSSTLGSYEQYF. As DNA, the CDR3 is TGTGCCAGCAGTTCCACCCTGGGGTCCTACGAGCAGTACTTC.

A word on this clone: This may come from a read error, since a much larger clone is one base off. The CDR3 end shows no conserved phenylalanine or tryptophan, and so a read error is likely. This chain joins TRBV5-1 and TRBJ1-1; D is unclear. V was pared by 3 bases and J by 1 base, with 10 bases between. The CDR3 runs to 14 residues. CDR1 is SGHRS and CDR2 is YFSETQ in the germline V gene. As DNA, the CDR3 is TGCGCCAGCAGCTACCTGGACGGGAACACTGAAGCTTTCCTT. Translation gives CASSYLDGNTEAFL.

There are many counts of this clone. The chain has TRBV3-1 and TRBJ2-5, with D maybe TRBD2 (5 bases). In germline, CDR1 is LGHDT, CDR2 YNNKEL (reference sequence). V was cut by 8 bases and J by 5 bases, with 15 bases left in between. The CDR3 is 13 amino acids. The CDR3 DNA sequence: TGTGCCAGCCAAGGAGAGGGATGGGAGACCCAGTACTTC. Protein sequence: CASQGEGWETQYF.

This clone was counted between two and nine times. The chain combines TRBV6-2 or TRBV6-3 with TRBJ2-3, with D tentatively TRBD2 (5 bases). This CDR3 contains 17 residues. Trimming removed 8 bases from V and 0 bases from J, with 21 bases in between. The germline V gene encodes CDR1 MNHEY and CDR2 SVGEGT. The CDR3 DNA reads as TGTGCCAGCTCCCAGCGGAGCTACCCCACTAGCACAGATACGCAGTATTTT. It is translated as CASSQRSYPTSTDTQYF.

The chain has TRBV6-5 and TRBJ2-2; 10 bases are a match to TRBD2. This CDR3 region has 17 residues. V shed 2 bases, J shed 1 base, and the junction held 4 bases outside the gene matches. CDR1 is MNHEY and CDR2 is SVGAGI in the germline V gene. The DNA for the CDR3 is TGTGCCAGCAGTTACGCTAGCGGGAGAGTGAACACCGGGGAGCTGTTTTTT. Encoded protein: CASSYASGRVNTGELFF.

This clone was seen repeatedly, ten times or more. The rearrangement uses TRBV4-1 and TRBJ2-7; tentatively, D is TRBD1 or TRBD2 (7 bases each). Trimming cost V 5 bases and J 7 bases, with 18 bases left between them. The V gene's germline CDR1 is MGHRA and CDR2 YSYEKL. This CDR3 spans 14 amino acids. The CDR3: CASSAGGGGWEQYF. The CDR3 coding sequence is TGCGCCAGCAGCGCAGGGGGAGGGGGATGGGAGCAGTACTTC.

This clone has at least ten counts. This sequence may be a read error, since a much larger clone differs from it by one base. The genes are TRBV12-3 or TRBV12-4 and TRBJ2-5; D ambiguous. Trimming removed 8 bases at V and 5 bases at J, with 18 bases between. The CDR3 has 14 amino acids. The CDR3 nucleotides read TGTGCCAGCGGTCTTTCTTTAGCTGGGGAGACCCAGTACTTC. It yields the protein CASGLSLAGETQYF.

This clone was detected ten times or more. The chain combines TRBV20-1 with TRBJ1-5; 7 bases fit TRBD1. CDR1 and CDR2 (germline): DFQATT, SNEGSKA (reference sequence). The V and J ends lost 6 bases and 4 bases, in that order; junction bases with no gene match: 9. This CDR3 has 14 residues. Here the CDR3 reads CSATAGGSNQPQHF. CDR3 coding DNA: TGCAGTGCAACGGCAGGGGGAAGTAATCAGCCCCAGCATTTT.

This clone occurred a few times. At one end, the junction sequence differs from germline, possibly due to a read error. The chain joins TRBV25-1 to TRBJ2-7; TRBD1 matches at 7 bases. Germline-derived CDR1 and CDR2 are MGHDK and SYGVNS. The CDR3 consists of 14 residues. The CDR3 DNA reads as TGTGCCAGCAGTGACGGACAGGACTCCTACGAGCATCACTTC. This translates into CASSDGQDSYEHHF.

At least ten counts were recorded for this clone. The V gene is TRBV18, the J gene TRBJ1-4, with D possibly TRBD1 on 6 matching bases. Germline V gene sequence: CDR1 KGHSH, CDR2 LQKENI. V gave up 2 bases and J gave up 10 bases, with 11 bases separating them. This CDR3 contains 13 residues. The CDR3 DNA follows: TGTGCCAGCTCACCAGGGCTAGGGGGAAAACTGTTTTTT. Encoded protein: CASSPGLGGKLFF.

Regarding this clone: No DNA is shown, since the ends of the CDR3 on it are uncertain; the CDR3 is the one TCRdb lists. The rearrangement links TRBV20-1 to TRBJ1-2; the table's D call TRBD1 went unverified against the DNA. Germline V gene data show CDR1 as DFQATT and CDR2 as SNEGSKA (reference sequence). The CDR3 is 20 amino acids in total, end residues counted. Here the CDR3 reads CSARDGFTYEQYFGQGGYTF.

In its sample, this clone is medium-sized. The chain combines TRBV6-1 with TRBJ2-2; D assignment may be TRBD1 or TRBD2 (5 bases each). V was shortened by 5 bases and J by 5 bases, with 21 bases between the two germline ends. This CDR3 is 17 amino acids long. Per germline, CDR1 MNHNS and CDR2 SASEGT. CDR3 sequence: CASSTQLRGKGTGELFF. In DNA, the CDR3 is TGTGCCAGCAGTACACAGTTACGAGGGAAGGGGACCGGGGAGCTGTTTTTT.

This clone is large. This chain connects TRBV5-1 to TRBJ2-7; D possibly corresponds to TRBD2 (7 bases). Deletions cut 4 bases from V and 5 bases from J, with 13 bases between. CDR3 length: 13 amino acids. Germline V gene sequence: CDR1 SGHRS, CDR2 YFSETQ. This CDR3 is CASSLVGGDEQYF. In nucleotides, the CDR3 is TGCGCCAGCAGCCTGGTAGGGGGGGACGAGCAGTACTTC.

This clone was seen more than once but under ten times. This chain connects TRBV11-3 to TRBJ2-7, with 7 bases aligning to TRBD1. This CDR3 spans 15 amino acids. Germline V CDR1 and CDR2: SGHNT, YENEEA. V trimming: 0 bases; J trimming: 1 base; junction bases outside the gene matches: 3. CDR3 protein: CASSLEGTESYEQYF. CDR3 DNA: TGTGCCAGCAGCTTAGAGGGGACAGAGTCCTACGAGCAGTACTTC.

This clone was detected ten times or more. The rearrangement uses TRBV12-3 or TRBV12-4 and TRBJ1-1; a weak D match, TRBD1 (5 bases). CDR3 length: 14 residues. Trimming shortened V by 6 bases and J by 3 bases, and 14 bases separated the two germline ends. CDR3 DNA sequence: TGTGCCAGCAGGGCAACAGGCTCCCACACTGAAGCTTTCTTT. As protein: CASRATGSHTEAFF.

A single count supports this clone. V and J are TRBV11-2 and TRBJ2-1; 9 nucleotides align to TRBD2. The CDR3 is 15 residues long. Germline CDR1 SGHAT, CDR2 FQNNGV. J gave up 8 bases and V 2 bases, and 7 bases lay outside the gene matches. As DNA, the CDR3 is TGTGCCAGCAGCTTATTAGCGGGAGTGGAGTATGAGCAGTTCTTC. Translated, it gives CASSLLAGVEYEQFF.

By share, this clone counts as medium-sized (0.01 to 0.1%). The chain employs TRBV15 and TRBJ2-1; 7 nucleotides align to TRBD1. V gave up 5 bases and J gave up 4 bases; unmatched junction bases: 5. The CDR3 has 14 amino acids. Germline V gene lookup returns CDR1 LNHNV and CDR2 YYDKDF (reference sequence). The CDR3 sequence is CATSGETGYNEQFF. CDR3 coding DNA: TGTGCCACCAGCGGTGAGACAGGGTACAATGAGCAGTTCTTC.

This clone occurred many times. Here the CDR3 reads CASSLLAGNSYEQYF. CDR3 nucleotide sequence: TGTGCCAGCAGTTTACTAGCGGGAAACTCCTACGAGCAGTACTTC. This rearrangement joins TRBV12-3 or TRBV12-4 to TRBJ2-7; 9 bases agree with TRBD2. J lost 0 bases, V lost 2 bases, and 2 bases had no gene match. There are 15 residues in the CDR3.

This clone was seen repeatedly, ten times or more. The chain is built from TRBV7-2 and TRBJ2-3; D is uncertain. The germline CDR1 and CDR2 sequences are SGHTA and FQGNSA. Trimming removed 2 bases from V and 2 bases from J, with 8 bases in between. The CDR3 is 14 amino acids. This CDR3 is CASSLLGVTDTQYF. The CDR3 coding sequence is TGTGCCAGCAGCTTACTAGGAGTCACAGATACGCAGTATTTT.

The chain carries TRBV9 and TRBJ1-2, with D possibly matching TRBD1 (5 bases). This CDR3 spans 15 amino acids. V was pared by 5 bases and J by 4 bases, with 18 bases between. Germline values: CDR1 SGDLS, CDR2 YYNGEE. The CDR3 protein is CASSPVYKTVYGYTF. The CDR3 bases are TGTGCCAGCAGTCCCGTTTATAAGACAGTCTATGGCTACACCTTC.

The V and J genes are TRBV3-1 and TRBJ1-3, with 10 bases lining up with TRBD1. Germline V gene sequence: CDR1 LGHDT, CDR2 YNNKEL (reference sequence). This CDR3 region has 16 residues. Trimming at V came to 2 bases and at J to 2 bases, leaving 3 bases not matched to a gene. CDR3 DNA sequence: TGTGCCAGCAGCCAAAGACAGGGGGCGGCTGGAAACACCATATATTTT. Translation gives CASSQRQGAAGNTIYF.

The chain employs TRBV30 and TRBJ1-2; 8 bases map to TRBD1. With V trimmed by 2 bases and J by 4 bases, 6 bases remained unmatched. Germline V lookup: CDR1 GTSNPN, CDR2 SVGIG (reference sequence). This CDR3 comprises 14 residues. The CDR3 DNA sequence: TGTGCCTGGAGTTTGGCAGGGGGCCCCTATGGCTACACCTTC. Translation: CAWSLAGGPYGYTF.